Included here is one T cell receptor beta chain sequence, with context. The target antigen is unknown. The data are from a study of T cell responses to AZD1222 COVID-19 vaccine. Broader study findings: Repertoire collection took place solely once the T cell response had peaked. Clonal diversity was possibly underestimated, and the donors were mostly white British, with more females. Epitopes outside B.1.351 and B.1.1.7 mutated regions reportedly drew nearly half of spike TCRs.

Germline V lookup: CDR1 MNHEY, CDR2 SVGAGI. J was trimmed by 7 bases and V by 5 bases; bases with no gene match: 5. The CDR3 consists of 14 residues. Repertoires were generated with immunoSEQ multiplex PCR, while TCRdb's copy carries only in-frame clones and drops some. The repertoire consists of about 120,000 clones, with about 92% occurring once and the leading ten covering 11% to 15%. The receptor's source is an adult in good health. Sequencing was performed on peripheral blood, taken on day 0 of AZD1222 vaccination. V usage is TRBV6-5 and J usage is TRBJ1-6; 7 positions match TRBD1. CDR3 bases: TGTGCCAGCAGTCCAGACAGGGCGAATTCACCCCTCCACTTT. The encoded protein is CASSPDRANSPLHF.